The present entry profiles one TCR beta chain with its context. The data were obtained in a study of blood T cell repertoires in COVID-19. Study background: T cells, B-cell-depleted T cells, or PBMCs provided the cDNA or gDNA that served as material.

The CDR3 totals 15 residues. Looked up from germline, CDR1 is MDHEN and CDR2 is SYDVKM. The germline V and J ends were trimmed by 5 bases and 4 bases, with 14 bases remaining between them. The protocol was immunoSEQ multiplex PCR, while the TCRdb copy is restricted to in-frame clones and leaves out a portion. The repertoire consists of some 20,000 clones, with about nine tenths occurring once and the leading ten covering 2.5% to 3%. The rearrangement links TRBV28 to TRBJ1-4; D gene unclear. This receptor was identified in a man in his sixties or seventies with acute or convalescent COVID-19. Material for sequencing was peripheral blood. The CDR3 sequence: CASSLRGQLNEKLFF. The CDR3 nucleotides read TGTGCCAGCAGTCTACGAGGGCAGCTTAATGAAAAACTGTTTTTT.